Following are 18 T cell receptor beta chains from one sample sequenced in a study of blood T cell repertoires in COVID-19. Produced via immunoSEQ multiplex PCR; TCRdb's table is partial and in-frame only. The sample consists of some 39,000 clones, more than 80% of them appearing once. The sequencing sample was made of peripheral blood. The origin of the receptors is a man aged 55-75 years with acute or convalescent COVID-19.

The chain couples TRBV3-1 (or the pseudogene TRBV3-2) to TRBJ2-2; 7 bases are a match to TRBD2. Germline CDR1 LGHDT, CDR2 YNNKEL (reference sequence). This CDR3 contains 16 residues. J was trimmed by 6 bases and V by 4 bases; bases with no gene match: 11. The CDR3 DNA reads TGTGCCAGCAGCCGGTTCTCGCGGGAGAGGTCCGGGGAGCTGTTTTTT. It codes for CASSRFSRERSGELFF.

In nucleotides, the CDR3 is TGTGCCAGCTCACTGGGACAGGGGACATCGAACACTGAAGCTTTCTTT. Its protein product is CASSLGQGTSNTEAFF. The J gene is TRBJ1-1, the V gene TRBV18, with 10 bases identical to TRBD1. The CDR3 has 16 amino acids. Germline-derived CDR1 and CDR2 are KGHSH and LQKENI. V lost 4 bases to trimming and J lost 1 base; unmatched junction nucleotides: 6. The full variable domain, rest sourced from reference TRBV18 and TRBJ1-1, is NAGVMQNPRHLVRRRGQEARLRCSPMKGHSHVYWYRQLPEEGLKFMVYLQKENIIDESGMPKERFSAEFPKEGPSILRIQQVVRGDSAAYFCASSLGQGTSNTEAFFGQGTRLTVV.

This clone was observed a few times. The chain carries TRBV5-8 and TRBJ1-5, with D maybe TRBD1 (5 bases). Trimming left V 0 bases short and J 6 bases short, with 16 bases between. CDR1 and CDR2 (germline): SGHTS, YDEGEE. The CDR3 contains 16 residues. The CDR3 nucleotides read TGTGCCAGCAGCTTGGGGCACGGGACTGTGGTTCAGCCCCAGCATTTT. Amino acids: CASSLGHGTVVQPQHF.

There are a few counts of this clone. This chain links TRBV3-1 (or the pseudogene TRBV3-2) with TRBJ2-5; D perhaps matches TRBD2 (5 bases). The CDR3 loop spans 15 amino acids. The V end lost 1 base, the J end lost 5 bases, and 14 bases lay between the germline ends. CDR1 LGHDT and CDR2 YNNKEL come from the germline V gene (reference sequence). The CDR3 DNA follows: TGTGCCAGCAGCCAAGTCGGGAAGGATCGGGAGACCCAGTACTTC. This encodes CASSQVGKDRETQYF.

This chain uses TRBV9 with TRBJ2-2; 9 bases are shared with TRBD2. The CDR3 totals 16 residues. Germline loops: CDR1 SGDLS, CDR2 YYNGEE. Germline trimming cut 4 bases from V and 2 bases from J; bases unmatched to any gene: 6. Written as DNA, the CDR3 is TGTGCCAGCAGCCCGCGACTAGCGGACAACACCGGGGAGCTGTTTTTT. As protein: CASSPRLADNTGELFF.

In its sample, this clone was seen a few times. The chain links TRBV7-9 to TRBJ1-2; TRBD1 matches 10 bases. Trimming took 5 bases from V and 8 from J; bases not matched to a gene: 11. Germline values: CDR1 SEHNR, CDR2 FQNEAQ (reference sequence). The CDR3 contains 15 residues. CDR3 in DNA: TGTGCCAGCAGCACAATCTCGACAGGGGGCGCGGGCTACACCTTC. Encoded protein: CASSTISTGGAGYTF. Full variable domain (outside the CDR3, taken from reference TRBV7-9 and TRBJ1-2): DTGVSQNPRHKITKRGQNVTFRCDPISEHNRLYWYRQTLGQGPEFLTYFQNEAQLEKSRLLSDRFSAERPKGSFSTLEIQRTEQGDSAMYLCASSTISTGGAGYTFGSGTRLTVV.

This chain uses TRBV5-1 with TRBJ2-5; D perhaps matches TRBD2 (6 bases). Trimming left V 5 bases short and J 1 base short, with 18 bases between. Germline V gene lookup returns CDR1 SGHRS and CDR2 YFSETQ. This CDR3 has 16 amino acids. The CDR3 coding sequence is TGCGCCAGCAGTCCTTGGAGGGGTCCGACCCAAGAGACCCAGTACTTC. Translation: CASSPWRGPTQETQYF.

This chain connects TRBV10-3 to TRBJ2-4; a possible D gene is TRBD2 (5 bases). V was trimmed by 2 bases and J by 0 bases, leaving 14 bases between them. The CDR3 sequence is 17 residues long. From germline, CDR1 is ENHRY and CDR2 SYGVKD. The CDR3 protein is CAISERPTAGAKNIQYF. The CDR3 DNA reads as TGTGCCATCAGTGAGCGCCCCACGGCGGGAGCCAAAAACATTCAGTACTTC.

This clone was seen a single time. CDR3 loop: CASSHLTLAGGQYF. The CDR3 DNA follows: TGTGCCAGCAGCCACCTCACATTAGCGGGGGGGCAGTATTTT. This chain connects TRBV9 to TRBJ2-3, with 10 bases matching TRBD2. J lost 11 bases, V lost 4 bases, and 10 bases had no gene match. Germline loops: CDR1 SGDLS, CDR2 YYNGEE. There are 14 residues in the CDR3.

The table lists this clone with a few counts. In DNA form, the CDR3 reads TGTGCCAGCAGCTCAGGAGGGCTAGCGGGGCTCTACGAGCAGTACTTC. Amino acids: CASSSGGLAGLYEQYF. J is TRBJ2-7 and V is TRBV7-9; 9 bases agree with TRBD2. The length of the CDR3 is 16 residues. CDR1 SEHNR and CDR2 FQNEAQ come from the germline V gene (reference sequence). Losses at the gene ends were 4 bases for V and 3 bases for J; bases not matched to a gene: 10.

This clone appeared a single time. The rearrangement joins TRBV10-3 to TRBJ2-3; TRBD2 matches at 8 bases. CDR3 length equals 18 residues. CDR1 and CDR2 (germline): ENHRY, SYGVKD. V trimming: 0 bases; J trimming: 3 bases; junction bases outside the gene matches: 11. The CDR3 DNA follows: TGTGCCATCAGTGAGTCGATTAAGGCGGGGGGACTTACAGATACGCAGTATTTT. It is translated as CAISESIKAGGLTDTQYF.

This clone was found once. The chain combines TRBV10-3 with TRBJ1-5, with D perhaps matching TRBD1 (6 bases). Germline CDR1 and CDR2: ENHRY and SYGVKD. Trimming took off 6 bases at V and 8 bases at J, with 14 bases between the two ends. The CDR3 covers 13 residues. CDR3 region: CAIRPDRSEPQHF. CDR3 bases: TGTGCCATCAGGCCTGACAGGTCTGAGCCCCAGCATTTT.

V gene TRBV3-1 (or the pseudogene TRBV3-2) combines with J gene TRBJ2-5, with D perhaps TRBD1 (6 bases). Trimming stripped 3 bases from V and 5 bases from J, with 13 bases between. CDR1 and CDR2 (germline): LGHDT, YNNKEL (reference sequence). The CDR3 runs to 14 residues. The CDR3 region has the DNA TGTGCCAGCAGCCACCACAGGGAAGGGGAGACCCAGTACTTC. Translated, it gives CASSHHREGETQYF.

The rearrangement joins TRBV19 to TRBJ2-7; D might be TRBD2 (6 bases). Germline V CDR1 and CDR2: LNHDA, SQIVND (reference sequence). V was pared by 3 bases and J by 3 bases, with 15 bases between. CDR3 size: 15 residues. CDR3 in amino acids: CASSISGGGIYEQYF. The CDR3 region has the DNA TGTGCCAGTAGTATCTCTGGTGGAGGGATCTACGAGCAGTACTTC.

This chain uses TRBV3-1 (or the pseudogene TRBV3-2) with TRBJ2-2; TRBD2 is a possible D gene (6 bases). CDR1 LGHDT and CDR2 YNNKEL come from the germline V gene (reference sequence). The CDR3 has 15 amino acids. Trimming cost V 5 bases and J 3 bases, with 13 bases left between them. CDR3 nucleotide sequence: TGTGCCAGCAGCGAATGGGACTTCCACACCGGGGAGCTGTTTTTT. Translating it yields CASSEWDFHTGELFF.

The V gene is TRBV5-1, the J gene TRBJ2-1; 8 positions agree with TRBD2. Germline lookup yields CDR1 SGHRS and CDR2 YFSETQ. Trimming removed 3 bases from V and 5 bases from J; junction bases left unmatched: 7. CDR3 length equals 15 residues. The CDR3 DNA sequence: TGCGCCAGCAGCTCAGGGACTAGTATCGACAATGAGCAGTTCTTC. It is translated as CASSSGTSIDNEQFF.

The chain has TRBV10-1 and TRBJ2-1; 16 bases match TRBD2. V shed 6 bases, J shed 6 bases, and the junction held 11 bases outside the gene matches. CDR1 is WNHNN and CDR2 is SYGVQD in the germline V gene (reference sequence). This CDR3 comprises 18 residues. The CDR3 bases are TGCGCCAGCAGCGATCAGGGACTAGCGGGAGGGCCCGTCAATGAGCAGTTCTTC. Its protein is CASSDQGLAGGPVNEQFF.

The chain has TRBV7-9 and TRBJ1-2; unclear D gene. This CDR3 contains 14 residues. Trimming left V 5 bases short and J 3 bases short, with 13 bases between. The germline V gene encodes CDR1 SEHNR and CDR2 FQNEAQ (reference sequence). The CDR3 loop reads CASSPQGVDYGYTF. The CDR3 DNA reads TGTGCCAGCAGCCCCCAAGGAGTTGACTATGGCTACACCTTC.